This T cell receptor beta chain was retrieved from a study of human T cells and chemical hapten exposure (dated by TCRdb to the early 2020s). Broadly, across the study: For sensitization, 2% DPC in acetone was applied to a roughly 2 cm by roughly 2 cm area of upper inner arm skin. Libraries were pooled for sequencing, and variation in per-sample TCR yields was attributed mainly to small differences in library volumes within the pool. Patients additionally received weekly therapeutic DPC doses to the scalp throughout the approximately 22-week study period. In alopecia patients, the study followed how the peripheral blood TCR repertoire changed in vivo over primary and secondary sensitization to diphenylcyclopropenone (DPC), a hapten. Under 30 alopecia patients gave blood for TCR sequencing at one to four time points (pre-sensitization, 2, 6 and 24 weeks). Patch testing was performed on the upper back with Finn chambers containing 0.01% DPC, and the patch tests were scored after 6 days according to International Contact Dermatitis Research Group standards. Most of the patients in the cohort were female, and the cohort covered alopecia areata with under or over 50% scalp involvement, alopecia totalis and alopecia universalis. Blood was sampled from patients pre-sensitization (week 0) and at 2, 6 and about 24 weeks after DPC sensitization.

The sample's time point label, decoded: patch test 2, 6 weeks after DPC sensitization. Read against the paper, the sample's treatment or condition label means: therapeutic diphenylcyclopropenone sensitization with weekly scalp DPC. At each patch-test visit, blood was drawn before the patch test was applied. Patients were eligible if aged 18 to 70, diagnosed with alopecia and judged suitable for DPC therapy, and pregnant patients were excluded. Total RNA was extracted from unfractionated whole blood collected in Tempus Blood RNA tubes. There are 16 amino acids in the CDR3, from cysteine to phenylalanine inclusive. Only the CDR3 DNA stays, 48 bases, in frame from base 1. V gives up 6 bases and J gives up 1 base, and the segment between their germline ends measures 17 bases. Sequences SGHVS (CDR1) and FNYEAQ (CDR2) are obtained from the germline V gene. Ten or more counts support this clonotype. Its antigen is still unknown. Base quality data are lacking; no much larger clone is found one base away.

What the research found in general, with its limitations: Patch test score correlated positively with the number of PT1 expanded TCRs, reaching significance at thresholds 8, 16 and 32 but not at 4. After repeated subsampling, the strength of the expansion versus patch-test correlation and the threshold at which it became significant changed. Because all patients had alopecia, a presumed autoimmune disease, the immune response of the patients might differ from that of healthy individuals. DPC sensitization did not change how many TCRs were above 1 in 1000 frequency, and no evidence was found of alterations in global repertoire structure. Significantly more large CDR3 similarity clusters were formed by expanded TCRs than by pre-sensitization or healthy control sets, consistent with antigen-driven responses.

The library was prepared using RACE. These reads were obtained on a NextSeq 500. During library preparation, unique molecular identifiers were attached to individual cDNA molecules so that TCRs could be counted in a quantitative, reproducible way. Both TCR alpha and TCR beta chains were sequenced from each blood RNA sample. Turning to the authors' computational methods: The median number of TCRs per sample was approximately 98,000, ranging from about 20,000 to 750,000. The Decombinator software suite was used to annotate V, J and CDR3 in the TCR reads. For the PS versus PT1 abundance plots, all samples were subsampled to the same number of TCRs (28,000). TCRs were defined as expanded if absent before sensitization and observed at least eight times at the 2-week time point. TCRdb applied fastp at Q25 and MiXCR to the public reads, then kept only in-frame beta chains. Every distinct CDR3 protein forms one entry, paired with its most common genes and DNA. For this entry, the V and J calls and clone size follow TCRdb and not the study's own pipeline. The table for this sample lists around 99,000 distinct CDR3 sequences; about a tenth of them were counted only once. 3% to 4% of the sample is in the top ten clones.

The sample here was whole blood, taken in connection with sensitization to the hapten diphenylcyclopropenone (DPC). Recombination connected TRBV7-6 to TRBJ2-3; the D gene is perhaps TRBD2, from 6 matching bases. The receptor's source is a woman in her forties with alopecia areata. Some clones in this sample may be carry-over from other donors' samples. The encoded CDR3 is CASSRGNSGGTDTQYF. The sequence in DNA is TGTGCCAGCAGTCGGGGGAATAGCGGTGGCACAGATACGCAGTATTTT. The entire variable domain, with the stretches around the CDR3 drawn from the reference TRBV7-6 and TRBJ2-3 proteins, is GAGVSQSPRYKVTKRGQDVALRCDPISGHVSLYWYRQALGQGPEFLTYFNYEAQQDKSGLPNDRFSAERPEGSISTLTIQRTEQRDSAMYRCASSRGNSGGTDTQYFGPGTRLTVL.